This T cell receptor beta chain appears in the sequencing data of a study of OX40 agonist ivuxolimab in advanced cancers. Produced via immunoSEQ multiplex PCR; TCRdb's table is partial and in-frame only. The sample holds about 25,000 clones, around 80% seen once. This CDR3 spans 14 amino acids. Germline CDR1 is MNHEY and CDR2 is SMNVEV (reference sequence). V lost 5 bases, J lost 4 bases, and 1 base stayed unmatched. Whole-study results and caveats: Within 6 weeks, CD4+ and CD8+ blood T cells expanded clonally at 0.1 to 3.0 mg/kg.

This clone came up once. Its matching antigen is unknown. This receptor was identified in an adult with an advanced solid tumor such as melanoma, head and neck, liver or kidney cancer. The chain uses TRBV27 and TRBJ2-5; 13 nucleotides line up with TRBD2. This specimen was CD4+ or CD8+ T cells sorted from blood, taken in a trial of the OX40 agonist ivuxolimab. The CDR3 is CASSGLAGAETQYF. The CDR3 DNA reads TGTGCCAGCAGTGGACTAGCGGGAGCAGAGACCCAGTACTTC.